Described below is a single T cell receptor (beta chain) sequence and its context. This sample is drawn from a study of OX40 agonist ivuxolimab in advanced cancers. Measured with immunoSEQ multiplex PCR; TCRdb has only the in-frame clones, and not every one. Found here are tens of thousands of clones, approximately 90% of them singletons; the top ten hold about 2%. The CDR3 extends over 13 amino acids. V was cut by 8 bases and J by 5 bases, with 13 bases left in between. Germline values: CDR1 KGHSH, CDR2 LQKENI. The receptor's source is an adult with an advanced solid tumor such as melanoma, head and neck, liver or kidney cancer. The sequenced sample was CD4+ or CD8+ T cells sorted from blood, obtained in a trial of the OX40 agonist ivuxolimab. This chain connects TRBV18 to TRBJ1-5; possibly TRBD1 for D (6 bases). The CDR3 loop is CASHRQADQPQHF. In DNA form, the CDR3 reads TGTGCCAGCCATCGACAGGCGGATCAGCCCCAGCATTTT.